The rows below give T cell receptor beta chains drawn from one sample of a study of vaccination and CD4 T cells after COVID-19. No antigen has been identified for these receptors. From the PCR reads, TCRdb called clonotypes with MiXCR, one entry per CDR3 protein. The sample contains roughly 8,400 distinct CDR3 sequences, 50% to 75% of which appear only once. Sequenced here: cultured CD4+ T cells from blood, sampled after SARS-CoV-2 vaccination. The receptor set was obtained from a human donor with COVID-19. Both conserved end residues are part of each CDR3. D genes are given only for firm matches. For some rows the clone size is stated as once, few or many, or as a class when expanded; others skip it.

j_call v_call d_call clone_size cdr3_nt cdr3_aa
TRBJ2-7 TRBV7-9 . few TGTGCCAGCAGCTTTACCGGGTCCACCTACGAGCAGTACTTC CASSFTGSTYEQYF
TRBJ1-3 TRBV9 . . TGTGCCAGCAGTCCCGTACCAAATGGAAACACCATATATTTT CASSPVPNGNTIYF
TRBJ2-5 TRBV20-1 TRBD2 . TGCAGTGCTCGTTCCGGGGGGGCGGAGACCCAGTACTTC CSARSGGAETQYF
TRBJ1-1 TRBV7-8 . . TGTGCCAGCAGCTTGAGGAGTGGAACTGAAGCTTTCTTT CASSLRSGTEAFF
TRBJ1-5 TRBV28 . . TGTGCCAGCAGTTTAGGGCCGGGGGCAAAGCATTTT CASSLGPGAKHF
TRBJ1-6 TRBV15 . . TGTGCCACCAGCAGGGGGGGGAGTTCACCCCTCCACTTT CATSRGGSSPLHF
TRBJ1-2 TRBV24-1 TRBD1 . TGTGCCACCAGTGATCGGGACAGGGATTATGGCTACACCTTC CATSDRDRDYGYTF
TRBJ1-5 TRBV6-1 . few TGTGCCAGCAGTCCGGACAGAGGTAACAATCAGCCCCAGCATTTT CASSPDRGNNQPQHF
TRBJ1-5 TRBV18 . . TGTGCCAGCTCACCAGGGGGTGATCAGCCCCAGCATTTT CASSPGGDQPQHF
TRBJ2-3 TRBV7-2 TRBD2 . TGTGCCAGCAGCTTAGTACGGGGGGGCAGGGCAGATACGCAGTATTTT CASSLVRGGRADTQYF
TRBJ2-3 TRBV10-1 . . TGCGCCAGCAGGTCGAGCGAGGCGGGACGACCAGATACGCAGTATTTT CASRSSEAGRPDTQYF
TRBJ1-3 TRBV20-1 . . TGCAGTGCTAGAGACAGGACACCCGACTCTGGAAACACCATATATTTT CSARDRTPDSGNTIYF
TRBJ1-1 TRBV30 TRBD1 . TGTGCCTCCACGGGACAGGGCTGGACTGAAGCTTTCTTT CASTGQGWTEAFF
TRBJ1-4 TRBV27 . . TGTGCCAGCAGTTTGTCGGGGCGCTTAGGCGAAAAACTGTTTTTT CASSLSGRLGEKLFF
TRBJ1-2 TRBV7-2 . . TGTGCCAGCAGCCCCGGGACGGGGGGTAACTATGGCTACACCTTC CASSPGTGGNYGYTF
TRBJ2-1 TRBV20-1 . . TGCAGTGCCAGACTCGCGGGCCTCTACAATGAGCAGTTCTTC CSARLAGLYNEQFF
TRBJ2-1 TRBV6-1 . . TGTGCCAGCAGTGAACCGGCAGATCCTCGGGGCTACAATGAGCAGTTCTTC CASSEPADPRGYNEQFF
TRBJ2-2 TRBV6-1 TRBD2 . TGTGCCAGCAGTCCCCGGGGTAGCGGGGGCGCGAACACCGGGGAGCTGTTTTTT CASSPRGSGGANTGELFF
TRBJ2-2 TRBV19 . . TGTGCCAGTAGTATTTCAGGGGCGATCACCGGGGAGCTGTTTTTT CASSISGAITGELFF
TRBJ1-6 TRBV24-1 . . TGTGCCACCAGTGATGGGAGGTCAGCGGCGTCACCCCTCCACTTT CATSDGRSAASPLHF
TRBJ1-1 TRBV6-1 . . . CASSRTARTYEQYFGPGTEAFF
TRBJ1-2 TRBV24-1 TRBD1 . TGTGCCACCAGTGATCCAGGGGGCGCCTACACCTTC CATSDPGGAYTF
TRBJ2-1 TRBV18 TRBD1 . TGTGCCAGCCAGGACAGGGGATTCGGCGATGAGCAGTTCTTC CASQDRGFGDEQFF
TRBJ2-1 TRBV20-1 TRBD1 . TGCAGTAGTAGCGACAGGGGATACAATGAGCAGTTCTTC CSSSDRGYNEQFF
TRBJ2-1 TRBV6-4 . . TGTGCCAGCAGTCCCGGGGTAGTCAATGAGCAGTTCTTC CASSPGVVNEQFF
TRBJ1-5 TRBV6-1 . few TGTGCCAGCGTACAGGGCTGGAATCAGCCCCAGCATTTT CASVQGWNQPQHF
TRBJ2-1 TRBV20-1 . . TGCAGTGCTAGAGGAAGAGTCAATGAGCAGTTCTTC CSARGRVNEQFF
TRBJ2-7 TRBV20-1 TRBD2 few TGCAGTGCTAGACTAGCGGGGGCCAAGATATACTACGAGCAGTACTTC CSARLAGAKIYYEQYF
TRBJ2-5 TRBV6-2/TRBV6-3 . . TGTGCCAGCACCCGGGGAGAGACCCAGTACTTC CASTRGETQYF
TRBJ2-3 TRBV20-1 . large TGCAGTGCTAGAGATGTATTATTGGGACTCACAGATACGCAGTATTTT CSARDVLLGLTDTQYF
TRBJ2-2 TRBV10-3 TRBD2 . TGTGCCATCAGTGACAAGAGACTAGCGGACACCGGGGAGCTGTTTTTT CAISDKRLADTGELFF
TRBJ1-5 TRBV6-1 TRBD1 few TGTGCCAGCAGACTGGACAGGGACCGCAATCAGCCCCAGCATTTT CASRLDRDRNQPQHF
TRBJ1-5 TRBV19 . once TGTGCCAGTAGTATACCGGCGATAGGGGATCAGCCCCAGCATTTT CASSIPAIGDQPQHF
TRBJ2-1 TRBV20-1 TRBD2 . TGCAGTGCTATCCGGCGGGGGGCGTACAATGAGCAGTTCTTC CSAIRRGAYNEQFF
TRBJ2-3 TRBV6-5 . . TGTGCCAGCAGTTATTCCGGGGCTCCAGATACGCAGTATTTT CASSYSGAPDTQYF
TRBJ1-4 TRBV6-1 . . TGTGCCAGCAGTCCCTATGAAAAACTGTTTTTT CASSPYEKLFF
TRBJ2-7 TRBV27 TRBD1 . TGTGCCAGCAGAGTTTTAGGGACAGAGTCCTACGAGCAGTACTTC CASRVLGTESYEQYF
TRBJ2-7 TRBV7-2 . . TGTGCCAGCAGCTTACACGGAGCCTACGAGCAGTACTTC CASSLHGAYEQYF
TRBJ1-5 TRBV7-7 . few TGTGCTAGCAGCTTGCTGTTTTGGGGTTTCAATCAGCCCCAGCATTTT CASSLLFWGFNQPQHF
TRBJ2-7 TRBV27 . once TGTGCCAGCAGTTTAGGGGGACCCTACGAGCAGTACTTC CASSLGGPYEQYF